The rows below give T cell receptor beta chains drawn from one sample of a study of OX40 agonist ivuxolimab in advanced cancers. This table comes from immunoSEQ multiplex PCR, and its TCRdb copy is limited to in-frame clones, with some not included. This repertoire shows some 100,000 clones, 84% found once; its top ten account for around 5.5%. Sample: CD4+ or CD8+ T cells sorted from blood, taken in a trial of the OX40 agonist ivuxolimab. The receptors shown here come from an adult with an advanced solid tumor such as melanoma, head and neck, liver or kidney cancer. Both conserved end residues are part of each CDR3. Rows give clone size only sometimes, using once, few, many, or a class for an expanded clone.

size | V | CDR3
. | TRBV15 | CATSRDIGINGDEQYF
once | TRBV5-1 | CASNQGGTDTQYF
once | TRBV10-1 | CASSESLLAGADTQYF
. | TRBV5-1 | CASSPFPGYTDTQYF
. | TRBV11-2 | CASSFAEETQYF
. | TRBV6-5 | CASSYWGGRGTEAFF
. | TRBV2 | CASSAHEESSPLHF
. | TRBV5-4 | CASSLDRQNSPLHF
once | TRBV5-1 | CASSRGGSETQYF
. | TRBV6-5 | CASRLRAPRDTEAFF
. | TRBV7-8 | CASSLEGGPPKYYGYTF
. | TRBV10-1 | CASSESGRAPDEQYF
. | TRBV4-3 | CASSQDRDLYEQYF
. | TRBV5-4 | CASSLQGRTDTQYF
. | TRBV2 | CASSELGRENTEAFF
. | TRBV5-1 | CASSSSTHSYNEQFF
. | TRBV5-1 | CASSTSGQSYEQYF
. | TRBV7-2 | CASSLTSNSNQPQHF
medium-sized | TRBV27 | CASSLSRGYEQYF
. | TRBV6-5 | CASRGGTQETQYF
. | TRBV5-1 | CASSSGEKLFF
. | TRBV10-1 | CATGPGQMDYNTGELFF
once | TRBV4-1 | CASSQGETTATEAFF
. | TRBV29-1 | CSVAGAGLHEQFF
. | TRBV19 | CASSIGEVNTEAFF
. | TRBV12-5 | CASAWPGIGAGELFF
many | TRBV5-1 | CASSLGDRAYEQYF
. | TRBV11-2 | CASSPPLSTDTQYF
. | TRBV7-8 | CASSLIAPTQGQPQHF
few | TRBV28 | CASSLNRGRNQPQHF
. | TRBV11-3 | CASRKTGAGELFF
. | TRBV14 | CASSQVDRDYQETQYF
. | TRBV5-6 | CASSWGGSGSYEQYF
few | TRBV5-1 | CASSETGALNSPLHF
once | TRBV5-4 | CASSLGGQASYEQYF
once | TRBV20-1 | CSARDLGLEFF
. | TRBV25-1 | CASSDPTSGGNEQFF
once | TRBV27 | CASSLSSDIYGYTF
once | TRBV5-4 | CASSLNPGGRDTQYF
. | TRBV7-9 | CASSLGSGQGSTGELFF
many | TRBV11-2 | CASSPHGGRGNYGYTF
. | TRBV5-1 | CASSPATEQFF
. | TRBV6-1 | CASNFDRNTEAFF
. | TRBV19 | CASSRRTGDKAGPQHF
. | TRBV7-9 | CASSVEGQVDF
. | TRBV12-5 | CASGSGPGQGEETQYF
. | TRBV6-5 | CASSVGGGYTF
once | TRBV2 | CASSERTGIIFTDTQYF
. | TRBV7-9 | CASSPGLVNEQFF
. | TRBV5-6 | CASSYGLAGTQETQYF
. | TRBV5-1 | CASSFMGQPNTEAFF
once | TRBV6-1 | CASSESGVGGYTF